This T cell receptor (beta chain) was observed in a study of blood T cell repertoires in COVID-19. Looking at the study overall: From T cells, B-cell-depleted T cells, or PBMCs came the material, which was cDNA or gDNA.

Seattle-derived patients entered the study during active infection and were followed longitudinally. Clones were sequenced by immunoSEQ multiplex PCR, and TCRdb holds only the in-frame ones, with some missing. Among under 200,000 clones, more than 75% were seen once, and the ten largest hold nearly 6%. The CDR3 runs 14 residues. V gave up 5 bases and J gave up 1 base, with 8 bases separating them. The germline CDR1 and CDR2 sequences are SGHTA and FQGNSA. The sample comprised peripheral blood. The clonotype was recovered from a woman between 40 and 55 years old with COVID-19, enrolled during active disease. The rearrangement joins TRBV7-2 to TRBJ2-2, with D perhaps TRBD1 (6 bases). The CDR3 nucleotides are TGTGCCAGCAGCCCCAGGGGGAACACCGGGGAGCTGTTTTTT. Encoded protein: CASSPRGNTGELFF.